This T cell receptor (beta chain) derives from a study of blood T cell repertoires in COVID-19. Trimming stripped 3 bases from V and 0 bases from J, with 6 bases between. The CDR3 loop spans 13 amino acids. CDR1 is SGHDT and CDR2 is YYEEEE in the germline V gene. Sequenced by immunoSEQ multiplex PCR; TCRdb stores in-frame clones only, minus some. The top ten hold 1.9% of the sample, which has over 200,000 clones, roughly 87% seen once. The source of this sequence is a man in his forties with active or convalescent COVID-19. The specimen sequenced was peripheral blood. J is TRBJ1-1 and V is TRBV5-6; no firm D call. The CDR3 loop is CASSSALNTEAFF. The CDR3 nucleotides read TGTGCCAGCAGCTCAGCGCTGAACACTGAAGCTTTCTTT.